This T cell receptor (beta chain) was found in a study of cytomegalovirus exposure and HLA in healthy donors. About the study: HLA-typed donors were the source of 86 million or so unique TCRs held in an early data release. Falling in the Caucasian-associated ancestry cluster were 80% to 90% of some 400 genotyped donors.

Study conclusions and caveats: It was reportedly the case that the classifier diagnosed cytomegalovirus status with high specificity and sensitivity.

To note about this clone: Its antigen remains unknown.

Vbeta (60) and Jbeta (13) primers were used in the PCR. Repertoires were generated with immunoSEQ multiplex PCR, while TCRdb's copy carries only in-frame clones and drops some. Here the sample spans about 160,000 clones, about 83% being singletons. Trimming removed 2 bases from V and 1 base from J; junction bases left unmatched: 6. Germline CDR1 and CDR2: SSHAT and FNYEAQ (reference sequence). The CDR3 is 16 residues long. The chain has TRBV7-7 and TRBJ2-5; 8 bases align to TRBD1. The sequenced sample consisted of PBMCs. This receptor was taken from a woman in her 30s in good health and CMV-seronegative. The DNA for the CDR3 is TGTGCCAGCAGCTTAAACCCCGGGACAGGCCAAGAGACCCAGTACTTC. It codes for CASSLNPGTGQETQYF.